This paragraph covers one T cell receptor beta chain sequence. This clone has a single count. No cognate antigen has been identified for it. Base qualities are not recorded, but no much larger clone differs from it by a single base. The method behind the library was the immunoSEQ multiplex PCR assay. For the multiplex PCR, a mixture combining 60 forward primers for TCR Vbeta segments and 13 reverse primers for TCR Jbeta segments was used. A multiplex PCR assay on genomic DNA amplified the CDR3 region of rearranged TCR beta genes. On the Illumina HiSeq System, the amplified TCR beta libraries were sequenced as 87-base-pair reads. For the original study's pipeline: A later analysis counted about 82 million unique TCR beta chains across the 650 to 800 repertoires, and roughly 9.9 million of these chains were shared by at least two donors. To remove PCR and sequencing errors, raw reads were error-corrected and collapsed into unique sequences using a nearest-neighbor algorithm that merged closely related sequences. CDR3 sequences were aligned to IMGT reference sequences to assign V, D and J gene segments. For a sequence to be retained, a match of at least six nucleotides was required to both a V gene segment and a J gene segment. A rearrangement was called productive if the CDR3 had no stop codons and remained in frame with V and J, and every other rearrangement was called non-productive. CDR3 was defined according to IMGT convention as the region running from the second conserved V-encoded cysteine to the conserved J-encoded phenylalanine. The earlier analysis of about 610 of the donors excluded sequences that lacked an unambiguous match to a single V gene segment. An earlier analysis of around 600 of the donors classified V segments as functional when productive rearrangements were above 56.7% and as segregating when the standard deviation between donors was above 5%. A statistical classification framework was built to diagnose cytomegalovirus status from the catalog of TCR beta chain sequences. A later analysis assigned V and J genes by comparing TCR nucleotide sequences with IMGT/GENE-DB human TR gene sequences. Using the TCRdist pipeline, a later analysis assigned CDR3 sequences along with most-parsimonious VDJ recombination scenarios. In a later analysis, every TCR beta chain was defined by the combination of its CDR3 amino acid sequence and its V-gene family, and reads without a unique V-gene family were dropped. In a later analysis, some 600 highly shared, low-generation-probability nucleotide sequences were removed to address suspected cross-contamination and a sequencing artifact. In a later analysis, a clonal expansion index was calculated for each public chain from normalized within-repertoire ranks of inferred template counts. In a later analysis, generation probabilities were computed using a VDJ recombination model fitted to out-of-frame rearrangements, and the results were checked against IGoR. In a later analysis, TCR-TCR, TCR-HLA and TCR-CMV co-occurrence was scored with hypergeometric tests, and a repertoire-size bias correction was applied to TCR pairs. To estimate false discovery rates, a later analysis permuted the HLA or CMV assignments 20 times. In a later analysis, co-occurring TCRs were grouped using DBSCAN, and TCRdist sequence similarity was added for clustering within HLA-allele-positive subsets. Repertoires with fewer than 30,000 or more than 120,000 public chains, plus five repertoires with anomalous nucleotide sharing, were excluded from co-occurrence clustering. Drawn from immuneACCESS, this table holds only the in-frame rearrangements with V and J called that TCRdb kept. Clones are partly lost; checked studies trace under half to an unresolved V gene and leave the rest unexplained. The D gene and trimming were derived from the DNA, and the V and J assignments and clone size from that table. This sample is represented by about 190,000 clones; about 80% of them were singletons. In total, the top ten clones hold around 2% of the sample.

This entry is derived from a study of cytomegalovirus exposure and HLA in healthy donors (dated by TCRdb to 2015 to 2018). About the study as a whole: An earlier analysis of roughly 610 of the donors reported approximately 280 Gb of sequence data and 90 million to 120 million unique TCR beta sequences obtained from about 180 million T cells. The study combined high-throughput TCR immunosequencing, statistical association of individual TCRs with disease status, and machine learning to predict cytomegalovirus infection status. Donor age, sex, ethnicity and CMV serostatus were compiled together with the repertoire data. Typing coverage varied by locus: about 620-630 donors for A, B, C, DRB1 and DQB1; roughly 520 for DQA1; approximately 570 for DPA1; around 450 for DPB1. The study aimed to test whether signatures of past pathogen exposure could be identified by cataloging public T cell receptors. HLA typing covered class I and class II loci at four-digit resolution. A later genetic analysis took genome-wide SNP genotypes for about three fifths of the roughly 670 donors and used that subset as a discovery cohort. Along with the 666-subject first cohort, a separate validation cohort of around 110 different subjects was used. Of the roughly 400 genotyped donors, approximately 80% fell in the genetic ancestry cluster associated with self-reported Caucasian donors. Approximately 300 gigabases of sequencing data and around 80 million unique TCR sequences made up an early release that covered approximately 700 HLA-typed donors. In the later analysis, no new phenotypic data were used to find candidate immune exposures; instead, reliance was placed on TCR beta sequences and their occurrence across donors. An earlier analysis of approximately 580 of the donors used high-throughput TCR beta sequencing to judge whether each TCR beta V gene segment behaved as functional or pseudogenic. Roughly five DR-DQ haplotypes were handled as single units for association and clustering, since linkage in the cohort was strong. Every discovery cohort repertoire had been produced on one sequencing platform. On average, roughly 250,000 unique TCR beta nucleotide sequences were sequenced per donor among some 420 genotyped donors of the cohort, with roughly 18% of those sequences being non-productive. A later analysis re-analyzed previously published TCR beta repertoires from approximately 700 donors and added high-resolution HLA genotyping to study TCR occurrence patterns. The study used immunosequencing to profile the T cell repertoires of several hundred subjects and linked those repertoires to cytomegalovirus serostatus. On the study overall, not on this receptor specifically: Because counts were too low, 15 to 20 rarely observed V segments, including chromosome 9 orphons, were excluded from the earlier analysis of 587 of the donors. In a later genetic analysis, fewer N-insertions in productive TCRs were reported among donors in an Asian-associated ancestry cluster than the roughly 700-donor mean. A later analysis reported that several top co-occurrence clusters appeared linked to parvovirus B19, influenza, CMV and Epstein-Barr virus. Only TCR beta chains were sequenced in this cohort, and the absence of alpha or paired-chain data limited detectable features. An association between a missense DCLRE1C variant and V-gene and J-gene trimming of TCR beta chains was found in a later genetic analysis and replicated in an independent cohort. Compared with equally common non-associated chains, HLA-associated TCR beta chains in a later analysis were more clonally expanded and had lower generation probabilities. The sequencing pipeline was judged likely to have produced a cluster of highly shared sequence variants as a technical artifact. The study gave a list of about 150 TCR beta chains associated with cytomegalovirus. A later analysis associated some 17,000 TCR beta sequences with specific HLA alleles at a false discovery rate of 0.05. Because some donors lacked HLA typing at each locus, the association tests relied only on the typed subset. In vitro tests confirmed that a few of the cytomegalovirus-associated TCR beta chains recognize cytomegalovirus antigens. Immune exposure information for the cohort was limited to CMV serostatus. A further reported finding was that TCR beta sequences accurately predicted the HLA-A and HLA-B alleles for most subjects in the first cohort. Sequencing depth was assumed to be roughly uniform across donors in the presence/absence analyses, though that assumption may not hold. Assigning TCR associations to individual alleles was difficult when HLA alleles, especially DR and DQ, strongly co-occurred. An earlier analysis of around 500 of the donors showed that most TCR beta V segments appeared in productive rearrangements either about 87% or about 30% of the time, which broadly matched IMGT annotations. Most TCR sequences were seen in very few donors, while some public TCRs were found in many individuals. In both the original and validation cohorts, the classifier was reported to diagnose cytomegalovirus status with high specificity and sensitivity. Some IMGT-functional V segments, including TRBV6-2 and TRBV6-3, could not be told apart with the 87-base-pair reads, so those segments were excluded. According to the authors, the approach could potentially be generalized to other disease states and immunological phenotypes. A later analysis found that most CMV-associated TCR beta chains appeared HLA-restricted, with HLA associations seemingly driven largely by CMV exposure. According to a later analysis, TCR association rates differed among HLA loci, with DRB1 alleles showing the most associated TCRs and HLA-C alleles showing the fewest. Linkage disequilibrium might explain the correlated functional status among segregating V segments, but an unknown experimental factor could not be ruled out.

The CDR3 runs 17 amino acids, cysteine and phenylalanine included. CDR3 DNA is the only sequence kept; it has 51 bases, read in frame from the first base. Taken from the germline V gene, the CDR1 and CDR2 loops are SGHTA and FQGNSA. Trimming removed 1 base from V and 0 bases from J, leaving 10 bases between the germline ends. In total, 500 to 700 healthy bone marrow donors made up the cohort. All cohort members were sampled while nominally healthy, although unrecorded immune exposures were likely present. The donor tested CMV seropositive and was one of the 289 seropositive cohort members. A peripheral blood sample was provided by each donor, and peripheral blood mononuclear cells were used for TCR beta sequencing. Genomic DNA extraction from the blood cell samples was performed with the Qiagen DNeasy Blood Extraction Kit.

The chain was built from TRBV7-2 and TRBJ2-6, with TRBD1 tentatively as D gene (6 bases match). The source of this sequence is a woman younger than 30 in good health and CMV-seropositive. The sequencing sample was made of PBMCs. The DNA is as follows: TGTGCCAGCAGCTTAGGGGGGCCGACCTCTGGGGCCAACGTCCTGACTTTC. It codes for CASSLGGPTSGANVLTF.